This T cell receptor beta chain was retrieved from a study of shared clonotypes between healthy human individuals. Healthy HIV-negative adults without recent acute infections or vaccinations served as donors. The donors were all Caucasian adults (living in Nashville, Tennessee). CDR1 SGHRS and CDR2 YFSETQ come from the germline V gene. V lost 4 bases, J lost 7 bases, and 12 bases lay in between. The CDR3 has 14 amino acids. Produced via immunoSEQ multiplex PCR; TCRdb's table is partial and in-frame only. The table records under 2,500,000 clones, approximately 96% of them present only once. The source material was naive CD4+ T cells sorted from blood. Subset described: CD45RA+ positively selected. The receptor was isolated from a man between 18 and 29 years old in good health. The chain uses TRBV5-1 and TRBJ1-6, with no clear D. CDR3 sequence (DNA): TGCGCCAGCAGCCGAGGGAGTACGAATTCACCCCTCCACTTT. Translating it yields CASSRGSTNSPLHF.